The TCR beta chain described here comes from a study of cytomegalovirus exposure and HLA in healthy donors listed by TCRdb under 2017. Regarding the complete study: According to an earlier analysis of a few hundred of the donors, about 179 million T cells yielded 117 million unique TCR beta sequences and roughly 280 Gb of sequence data. Rather than drawing on any new phenotypic data, the later analysis identified candidate immune exposures from TCR beta sequences and the way those sequences occurred across donors. To decide whether each TCR beta V gene segment behaved as functional or pseudogenic, an earlier analysis of 587 of the donors relied on high-throughput TCR beta sequencing. The T cell repertoires of several hundred subjects were profiled by immunosequencing and related to cytomegalovirus serostatus. Because of strong linkage in the cohort, five DR-DQ haplotypes were treated as single units for association and clustering. The study aimed to test whether signatures of past pathogen exposure could be identified by cataloging public T cell receptors. Of the roughly 400 genotyped donors, approximately 82% fell in the genetic ancestry cluster associated with self-reported Caucasian donors. Among some 400 genotyped donors of the cohort, an average of roughly 230,000 unique TCR beta nucleotide sequences was sequenced per donor, of which roughly 18% were non-productive. The number of typed donors differed by locus: about 629-630 for A, B, C, DRB1 and DQB1; approximately 520 for DQA1; approximately 600 for DPA1; and around 470 for DPB1. Donor age, sex, ethnicity and CMV serostatus were compiled alongside the repertoire data. An early release covering roughly 640 HLA-typed donors comprised 300 to 350 gigabases of sequencing data and roughly 85 million unique TCR sequences. In a later genetic analysis, genome-wide SNP genotypes for about three fifths of the 666 donors were used, and that subset was treated as a discovery cohort. In addition to the first cohort of 666 subjects, a separate validation cohort of 100 to 150 different subjects was used. Every discovery cohort repertoire had been produced on one sequencing platform. To study patterns of TCR occurrence, a later analysis re-analyzed previously published TCR beta repertoires from under 750 donors and added high-resolution HLA genotyping. Both class I and class II loci were covered by HLA typing, at four-digit resolution. To predict cytomegalovirus infection status, the study brought together high-throughput TCR immunosequencing, statistical association of individual TCRs with disease status, and machine learning.

The CDR3, from cysteine to phenylalanine, totals 13 residues. The entry retains the CDR3 DNA only, 39 bases that are in frame from base 1. At the junction V is shortened by 5 bases and J by 4 bases, with 9 bases in between. The germline V gene (reference sequence) supplies CDR1 GTSNPN and CDR2 SVGIG. The cohort was made up of approximately 670 healthy bone marrow donors. At the time of sampling, all cohort members were nominally healthy, though unrecorded immune exposures were likely present. The donor tested CMV seropositive, placing the donor among the roughly 270 seropositive members of the cohort. Every donor gave a peripheral blood sample, and the peripheral blood mononuclear cells from that sample were used for TCR beta sequencing. The Qiagen DNeasy Blood Extraction Kit was used to extract genomic DNA from the blood cell samples. Note on this clone: Its target antigen remains unknown. No much larger clonotype is one base removed from it; base qualities were not supplied.

Overall results and qualifications from the work: Broadly in line with IMGT annotations, most TCR beta V segments showed up in productive rearrangements about 87% or about 30% of the time in an earlier analysis of several hundred of the donors. In a later analysis, the rate of TCR association differed among HLA loci, with DRB1 alleles having the most associated TCRs and HLA-C alleles having the fewest. Most TCR sequences were seen in very few donors, while some public TCRs were found in many individuals. A group of highly shared sequence variants was considered likely to be a technical artifact of the sequencing pipeline. The earlier analysis of 450 to 700 of the donors excluded around 17 rarely observed V segments, including chromosome 9 orphons, because counts were too low. Correlated functional status among segregating V segments might reflect linkage disequilibrium, but an unknown experimental factor could not be ruled out. Specific HLA alleles were associated with 18,000 or so TCR beta sequences at a false discovery rate of 0.05 in a later analysis. A further reported finding was that TCR beta sequences accurately predicted the HLA-A and HLA-B alleles for most subjects in the first cohort. It was suggested by the authors that the approach could potentially be generalized to other disease states and immunological phenotypes. CMV serostatus was the only immune exposure information available for the cohort. Three of the identified cytomegalovirus-associated TCR beta chains were confirmed in vitro to be specific for cytomegalovirus antigens. A later analysis reported that several top co-occurrence clusters appeared linked to parvovirus B19, influenza, CMV and Epstein-Barr virus. When HLA alleles, especially DR and DQ, strongly co-occurred, attributing TCR associations to individual alleles was difficult. Because HLA typing was unavailable for some donors at each locus, only the typed subset was used in association tests. Some IMGT-functional V segments, including TRBV6-2 and TRBV6-3, could not be distinguished by the 87-base-pair reads and were therefore excluded. Compared with equally common non-associated chains, HLA-associated TCR beta chains in a later analysis were more clonally expanded and had lower generation probabilities. Presence/absence analyses assumed roughly uniform sequencing depth across donors, an assumption that may not hold. According to a later genetic analysis, donors in an Asian-associated ancestry cluster had fewer N-insertions in productive TCRs than the approximately 670-donor mean. In this cohort, only TCR beta chains were sequenced, and detectable features were limited by the absence of alpha or paired-chain data. In both the original and validation cohorts, the classifier was reported to diagnose cytomegalovirus status with high specificity and sensitivity. V-gene and J-gene trimming of TCR beta chains was associated with a missense DCLRE1C variant in a later genetic analysis, and the association was replicated in an independent cohort. According to a later analysis, most CMV-associated TCR beta chains appeared to be HLA-restricted, and the HLA associations seemed to be driven largely by CMV exposure. The study listed 150 to 200 TCR beta chains as associated with cytomegalovirus.

Libraries were constructed by the immunoSEQ multiplex PCR assay. For the multiplex PCR, a mixture combining 60 forward primers for TCR Vbeta segments and 13 reverse primers for TCR Jbeta segments was used. Amplification of the CDR3 region of rearranged TCR beta genes was performed with a multiplex PCR assay on genomic DNA. Amplified TCR beta libraries were sequenced as 87-base-pair reads on the Illumina HiSeq System. The study's processing was this. A later analysis counted tens of millions of unique TCR beta chains across the 666 repertoires, and 10 million to 11 million of these chains were shared by at least two donors. Raw reads were error-corrected and collapsed into unique sequences with a nearest-neighbor algorithm that merged closely related sequences to remove PCR and sequencing errors. V, D and J gene segments were assigned by aligning CDR3 sequences to IMGT reference sequences. For a sequence to be retained, a match of at least six nucleotides to both a V gene segment and a J gene segment was required. Rearrangements were called productive when the CDR3 lacked stop codons and stayed in frame with V and J; all others were non-productive. CDR3 was defined according to IMGT convention as the region running from the second conserved V-encoded cysteine to the conserved J-encoded phenylalanine. The earlier analysis of 587 of the donors excluded any sequence lacking an unambiguous match to a single V gene segment. An earlier analysis of under 750 of the donors called V segments functional above 56.7% productive rearrangements and segregating when the between-donor standard deviation exceeded 5%. A statistical classification framework was developed to diagnose cytomegalovirus status using the catalog of TCR beta chain sequences. V and J gene assignment, in a later analysis, came from comparing TCR nucleotide sequences with IMGT/GENE-DB human TR gene sequences. The TCRdist pipeline was used in a later analysis to assign CDR3 sequences and most-parsimonious VDJ recombination scenarios. In a later analysis, every TCR beta chain was defined by the combination of its CDR3 amino acid sequence and its V-gene family, and reads without a unique V-gene family were dropped. To address suspected cross-contamination and a sequencing artifact, a later analysis removed roughly 580 highly shared, low-generation-probability nucleotide sequences. For each public chain, a later analysis derived a clonal expansion index from normalized ranks of inferred template counts within each repertoire. Generation probabilities in a later analysis came from a VDJ recombination model fitted to out-of-frame rearrangements, and those results were checked against IGoR. Hypergeometric tests were used in a later analysis to score TCR-TCR, TCR-HLA and TCR-CMV co-occurrence, with a repertoire-size bias correction applied to the TCR pairs. To estimate false discovery rates, a later analysis permuted the HLA or CMV assignments 20 times. A later analysis grouped co-occurring TCRs with DBSCAN, adding TCRdist sequence similarity when clustering within HLA-allele-positive subsets. Repertoires with fewer than 30,000 or more than 120,000 public chains were left out of co-occurrence clustering, as were four to six repertoires with anomalous nucleotide sharing. TCRdb's version of the immuneACCESS table is confined to in-frame rearrangements and falls short of the full clone set. An unresolved V gene accounts for under half of the shortfall where checked; the remainder is of unknown origin. For V, J and clone size, that table is used; D and trimming come from the DNA. In all, the sample holds around 69,000 clones, and 60% to 70% of those were seen once. The ten top clones hold around 7.6% of the sample.

This clonotype was obtained from a man aged 35-49 years in good health and CMV-seropositive. Sequenced sample: PBMCs. The chain is assembled from TRBV30 and TRBJ1-6; the D gene cannot be resolved reliably. The CDR3 protein sequence reads: CAWAQAYNSPLHF. The nucleotides are TGTGCCTGGGCCCAGGCGTATAATTCACCCCTCCACTTT.